This T cell receptor (beta chain) is drawn from a study of T cell repertoires and Cas9 in healthy adults. Study context: CD4 and CD8 compartments: SpCas9-reactive T cells profiled for potency, cytotoxicity, lineage. Notes on the study in general: SpCas9-reactive regulatory T cells reportedly mitigated SpCas9-reactive effector T cells in vitro.

A word on this clone: Its antigen is unidentified.

The V and J ends lost 5 bases and 2 bases, in that order; junction bases with no gene match: 1. The CDR3 totals 13 residues. The germline gives CDR1 SGHTA, CDR2 FQGNSA. The data were produced by immunoSEQ multiplex PCR, yet TCRdb's version contains in-frame clones alone and is incomplete. The top ten clones hold 1.5% to 1.9% of a sample with fewer than 25,000 clones, 75% to 95% of them seen once. The sequence came from a human donor in good health. This chain joins TRBV7-2 and TRBJ1-1; 8 positions agree with TRBD1. Material: CD4+ effector T cells (CD127+, CD25-, CD137-, CD154-) from PBMCs; culture status not recorded. The CDR3 is CASSQGANTEAFF. DNA of the CDR3: TGTGCCAGCAGCCAGGGGGCCAACACTGAAGCTTTCTTT.